The clone carrying this TCR beta chain was seen at least ten times. Its cognate antigen is unknown. TCRdb analysed the reads with MiXCR anew, one entry per CDR3 protein. Of about 210,000 distinct CDR3 sequences in the sample, 6.5% were seen once. CDR1 and CDR2 from the germline V gene are SEHNR and FQNEAQ (reference sequence). CDR3 length equals 15 residues. J gave up 3 bases and V 4 bases, and 7 bases lay outside the gene matches. This sample stems from a study of T cell repertoires in cytomegalovirus infection. For the study at large: Indications of both CMV infection and matching HLA type were provided by public TCR beta signatures. Study-level points and caveats: The ex vivo response was dominated by HLA-C-restricted CMV-specific TCR beta clonotypes.

What was sequenced was PBMCs. The sequence derives from a human donor in good health (CMV status not recorded). Some clones in this sample may be carry-over from other donors' samples. The chain joins TRBV7-9 to TRBJ2-3; 7 bases match TRBD2. The CDR3 region has the DNA TGTGCCAGCAGCTCCAGACTAGCCAAAACAGATACGCAGTATTTT. Its protein product is CASSSRLAKTDTQYF.